This T cell receptor beta chain originates from a study of T cells in localized non-small cell lung cancer. About this clone itself: Its antigen is not known.

Whole-study results and caveats: Tumor samples were not multi-region, leaving intratumor heterogeneity unexcluded. Detection in adjacent lung was observed for a median 57 of the top 100 tumor clones. Increased T cell density in blood showed an association with longer overall survival.

Sequencing was performed with immunoSEQ multiplex PCR; in TCRdb, only in-frame clones are kept and a portion is missing. Counted here are around 20,000 clones, roughly nine tenths occurring once; the ten biggest clones make up around 2.5%. The CDR3 length is 16 residues. Germline-derived CDR1 and CDR2 are SEHNR and FQNEAQ (reference sequence). V shed 7 bases and J shed 1 base, with 16 bases lying between them. This receptor was obtained from a woman aged 40-69 years with stage I lung adenocarcinoma. The input for sequencing was peripheral blood, taken before any cancer treatment. The rearrangement joins TRBV7-9 to TRBJ2-2, with a weak D call TRBD2 (6 bases). The CDR3 reads CASTSIQAGNTGELFF. The CDR3 region has the DNA TGTGCCAGCACCTCCATCCAAGCGGGGAACACCGGGGAGCTGTTTTTT.